This TCR beta chain is from a study of T cells in Graves' hyperthyroidism and ophthalmopathy. Whole-study results and caveats: Most clonotypes expanded in thyroid above 0.001 were likewise present in blood.

Aged 18 to 65, the patients had hyperthyroidism that was newly diagnosed and had lasted under 2 months. Each diagnosis drew on symptoms, thyroxine, TRAb, thyroid ultrasound and orbital computed tomography findings. When hyperthyroidism was first diagnosed, the blood sample was taken, preceding any ophthalmopathy symptoms. At least ten counts were recorded for this clonotype. Its matching antigen is unknown. J lost 5 bases, V lost 6 bases, and 7 bases had no gene match. This CDR3 region has 14 residues. Germline assignment: CDR1 MNHNS and CDR2 SASEGT. TCR beta CDR3 region amplification was performed from RNA transcripts. When the TCR CDR3 underwent first-round RT-PCR, the HTBI primer set was used. TCRdb passed the multiplex PCR reads through MiXCR, listing each CDR3 protein once. The repertoire includes 380,000 or so distinct CDR3 sequences, roughly 14% of them detected once, and around 20% sits in the top ten.

The specimen was blood. The origin of this receptor is a man aged 30-40 years with Graves' hyperthyroidism that later progressed to Graves' ophthalmopathy. The V and J genes are TRBV6-1 and TRBJ1-2; 9 positions agree with TRBD1. This CDR3 is CASSRIGTGYGYTF. For the CDR3, the DNA is TGTGCCAGCAGCAGGATCGGGACAGGGTATGGCTACACCTTC.